This T cell receptor (beta chain) was captured by sequencing in a study of cytomegalovirus exposure and HLA in healthy donors. About the study: Within an early data release were about 85 million unique TCRs drawn from HLA-typed donors. Findings and limits, study-wide: The only immune exposure information that was available was CMV serostatus. A previous analysis found most TCR beta V segments productive roughly 87% or roughly 30% of the time.

60 Vbeta and 13 Jbeta primers were used in PCR. Sequencing was performed with immunoSEQ multiplex PCR; in TCRdb, only in-frame clones are kept and a portion is missing. Here the sample spans some 80,000 clones, about 80% being singletons. Looked up from germline, CDR1 is MNHNY and CDR2 is SVGAGI (reference sequence). V was pared by 4 bases and J by 1 base, with 14 bases between. This CDR3 region has 16 residues. As concerns this clone: Its antigen is not identified.

The sample comprised PBMCs. The gene calls are TRBV6-6 and TRBJ2-1; D is perhaps TRBD1 (6 bases). The sequence derives from a man in his fifties in good health and CMV-seronegative. CDR3 sequence reads: CASSFNEGVSYNEQFF. The DNA for the CDR3 is TGTGCCAGCAGTTTTAACGAGGGGGTATCCTACAATGAGCAGTTCTTC.